One and the same sample provided the 28 T cell receptor beta chains below, sequenced in a study of vaccination and CD4 T cells after COVID-19. The Oncomine TCR Beta short-read assay sequenced DNA from cultured CD4+ T cells. MiXCR, applied by TCRdb to the PCR reads, yields one record per CDR3 protein. The sample lists around 16,000 distinct CDR3 sequences; 50% to 65% were seen once. Time point indicated: late sampling 161 to 241 days after vaccination in three convalescent patients. As to treatment: roughly nine-day PBMC culture with coronavirus spike peptide pools or control peptides (ViraFEST assay). The antigens of these receptors remain unknown. Specimen: CD4+ T cells from blood, cultured in vitro, collected about 7 months after SARS-CoV-2 vaccination. Receptor source: a human donor who had recovered from COVID-19.

The CDR3 sequence is CASSFTSVTYNEQFF. DNA for the CDR3: TGTGCCAGCAGCTTTACTAGCGTAACCTACAATGAGCAGTTCTTC. V gene TRBV7-6 combines with J gene TRBJ2-1; 7 bases match TRBD2. The CDR3 runs to 15 residues. Per the germline V gene, CDR1 is SGHVS and CDR2 is FNYEAQ. The J segment lost 2 bases and the V segment lost 3 bases, leaving 4 bases of the junction unmatched.

The chain carries TRBV20-1 and TRBJ2-1; no firm D call. V lost 1 base, J lost 3 bases, and 7 bases lay in between. Looked up from germline, CDR1 is DFQATT and CDR2 is SNEGSKA (reference sequence). The CDR3 covers 13 residues. The CDR3 sequence: CSARAPLYNEQFF. In DNA, the CDR3 is TGCAGTGCTAGAGCGCCCCTCTACAATGAGCAGTTCTTC.

The gene calls are TRBV20-1 and TRBJ2-5; tentative D call: TRBD1 (6 bases). Per germline, CDR1 DFQATT and CDR2 SNEGSKA (reference sequence). V lost 0 bases and J lost 4, with 15 bases in between. The length of the CDR3 is 15 residues. The chain's CDR3 is CSARDGQGPGETQYF. CDR3 sequence (DNA): TGCAGTGCTAGAGATGGTCAGGGGCCCGGAGAGACCCAGTACTTC.

The rearrangement joins TRBV6-2 or TRBV6-3 to TRBJ1-1; weak D call: TRBD1 (5 bases). Trimming shortened V by 10 bases and J by 4 bases, and 13 bases separated the two germline ends. The CDR3 loop spans 12 amino acids. Germline CDR1 is MNHEY and CDR2 is SVGEGT. For the CDR3, the DNA is TGTGCCACCGCCAGGGTAGGCACTGAAGCTTTCTTT. This sequence encodes CATARVGTEAFF.

The chain carries TRBV7-9 and TRBJ2-1; 9 positions match TRBD2. The CDR3 loop spans 16 amino acids. Germline V CDR1 and CDR2: SEHNR, FQNEAQ (reference sequence). The J segment lost 4 bases and the V segment lost 4 bases, leaving 8 bases of the junction unmatched. The CDR3 sequence is CASSSEIAGDYNEQFF. The CDR3 nucleotides read TGTGCCAGCAGCTCGGAAATAGCGGGGGATTACAATGAGCAGTTCTTC.

The V gene is TRBV7-2, the J gene TRBJ1-2; 7 bases agree with TRBD1. This CDR3 contains 14 residues. The ends lost 5 bases at V and 4 bases at J; junction bases unmatched: 7. Germline V CDR1 and CDR2: SGHTA, FQGNSA. CDR3 DNA: TGTGCCAGCAGCCCGGACAGGCAGTCCTATGGCTACACCTTC. Its translation: CASSPDRQSYGYTF.

This rearrangement joins TRBV20-1 to TRBJ2-5; tentative D call: TRBD2 (6 bases). Germline V gene sequence: CDR1 DFQATT, CDR2 SNEGSKA (reference sequence). The V end lost 4 bases, the J end lost 1 base, and 16 bases lay between the germline ends. This CDR3 has 15 residues. Here the CDR3 reads CSATPLEGSQETQYF. The CDR3, as DNA: TGCAGTGCTACTCCATTGGAGGGAAGCCAAGAGACCCAGTACTTC.

This chain links TRBV20-1 with TRBJ2-7; the D is unclear. Germline V gene data show CDR1 as DFQATT and CDR2 as SNEGSKA (reference sequence). V was shortened by 4 bases and J by 4 bases, with 11 bases between the two germline ends. CDR3 length: 12 residues. The CDR3: CSATKSGYEQYF. CDR3 in DNA: TGCAGTGCTACCAAGTCAGGTTACGAGCAGTACTTC.

The DNA for the CDR3 is TGTGCCAGCAGCTCACGGAGGGCGGTCGGCACAGATACGCAGTATTTT. This gives the protein CASSSRRAVGTDTQYF. The genes are TRBV7-2 and TRBJ2-3, with D tentatively TRBD2 (6 bases). The V and J ends lost 4 bases and 1 base respectively, with 15 bases between them. Germline V CDR1 and CDR2: SGHTA, FQGNSA. The CDR3 totals 16 residues.

The chain is built from TRBV2 and TRBJ2-1; tentatively, D is TRBD2 (6 bases). CDR1 is SNHLY, CDR2 FYNNEI, per germline. The CDR3 sequence is 13 residues long. Trimming took off 8 bases at V and 10 bases at J, with 18 bases between the two ends. CDR3 sequence: CASRSGVVDEQFF. In DNA, the CDR3 is TGTGCCAGCCGTTCGGGAGTCGTGGACGAGCAGTTCTTC.

This chain uses TRBV4-3 with TRBJ2-3; D unclear. Germline CDR1 and CDR2: LGHNA and YSLEER. The CDR3 has 14 amino acids. Trimming removed 0 bases at V and 2 bases at J, with 6 bases between. CDR3 protein: CASSQESLTDTQYF. Written as DNA, the CDR3 is TGCGCCAGCAGCCAAGAGAGTCTCACAGATACGCAGTATTTT.

The chain joins TRBV11-3 to TRBJ2-3, with D unclear. This CDR3 region has 14 residues. The germline gives CDR1 SGHNT, CDR2 YENEEA. The germline V and J ends were trimmed by 5 bases and 2 bases, with 11 bases remaining between them. The chain's CDR3 is CASSTGYYTDTQYF. CDR3 DNA sequence: TGTGCCAGCAGCACCGGTTATTACACAGATACGCAGTATTTT.

The rearrangement joins TRBV20-1 to TRBJ2-1; D perhaps matches TRBD2 (6 bases). With 3 bases removed from V and 0 bases from J, the gap between germline ends came to 6 bases. This CDR3 is 13 amino acids long. Germline V CDR1 and CDR2: DFQATT, SNEGSKA (reference sequence). CDR3: CSASGSSYNEQFF. DNA for the CDR3: TGCAGTGCTAGCGGGAGCTCCTACAATGAGCAGTTCTTC.

The V gene is TRBV6-1, the J gene TRBJ1-6; 8 bases line up with TRBD1. V dropped 5 bases and J dropped 5; count of bases not matched to a gene: 2. The CDR3 sequence is 14 residues long. Germline CDR1 is MNHNS and CDR2 is SASEGT. Here the CDR3 DNA reads TGTGCCAGCAGTCTGACAGGGGATAATTCACCCCTCCACTTT. Protein product: CASSLTGDNSPLHF.

The chain uses TRBV7-2 and TRBJ1-3; D might be TRBD1 (5 bases). Germline V gene sequence: CDR1 SGHTA, CDR2 FQGNSA. The CDR3 has 17 residues. Trimming removed 1 base at V and 3 bases at J, with 16 bases between. The CDR3 DNA sequence: TGTGCCAGCAGCTTAGGAAGGGGCCCAACCTATGGAAACACCATATATTTT. It is translated as CASSLGRGPTYGNTIYF.

V gene TRBV29-1 combines with J gene TRBJ2-3; perhaps TRBD2 as D (5 bases). With 1 base removed from V and 4 bases from J, the gap between germline ends came to 12 bases. Germline CDR1 is SQVTM and CDR2 is ANQGSEA. This CDR3 is 14 amino acids long. The CDR3 is CSVEGSVNPDTQYF. The CDR3, as DNA: TGCAGCGTTGAAGGTAGCGTTAACCCAGATACGCAGTATTTT.

This chain connects TRBV19 to TRBJ1-6, with 7 bases matching TRBD1. CDR1 and CDR2 (germline): LNHDA, SQIVND (reference sequence). The CDR3 is 11 residues long. With V trimmed by 8 bases and J by 10 bases, 2 bases remained unmatched. In DNA form, the CDR3 reads TGTGCCAGTGCGGACAGGTCACCCCTCCACTTT. Translating gives CASADRSPLHF.

The chain has TRBV5-1 and TRBJ1-1, with D possibly TRBD1 on 5 matching bases. Germline-derived CDR1 and CDR2 are SGHRS and YFSETQ. V was trimmed by 1 base and J by 7 bases, leaving 8 bases between them. This CDR3 comprises 12 residues. CDR3 in DNA: TGCGCCAGCAGCTTGCGTCAGGGTGAAGCTTTCTTT. Its protein product is CASSLRQGEAFF.

V usage is TRBV5-4 and J usage is TRBJ2-1, with a possible D match to TRBD2 (6 bases). CDR3 size: 16 residues. Trimming stripped 2 bases from V and 0 bases from J, with 12 bases between. CDR1 is SGHNT and CDR2 is YYREEE in the germline V gene (reference sequence). CDR3 sequence reads: CASSFRRGSSYNEQFF. The CDR3 bases are TGTGCCAGCAGCTTTCGGCGGGGCAGCTCCTACAATGAGCAGTTCTTC.

The chain links TRBV7-8 to TRBJ2-5, with D tentatively TRBD2 (5 bases). This CDR3 region has 13 residues. Per germline, CDR1 SGHVS and CDR2 FQNEAQ. Trimming pared 7 bases from V and 2 bases from J, leaving 11 bases between. This CDR3 is CASTRDLQETQYF. The CDR3 DNA sequence: TGTGCCAGCACACGGGATCTGCAAGAGACCCAGTACTTC.

A few counts support this clonotype. This chain joins TRBV7-3 and TRBJ2-2, with 9 bases lining up with TRBD2. Germline-derived CDR1 and CDR2 are SGHTA and FQGTGA. This CDR3 has 16 residues. V shed 2 bases, J shed 2 bases, and the junction held 3 bases outside the gene matches. The CDR3 sequence: CASSLLGLANTGELFF. The CDR3 DNA reads as TGTGCCAGCAGCTTATTGGGACTAGCTAACACCGGGGAGCTGTTTTTT.

V gene TRBV5-1 combines with J gene TRBJ2-5, with unresolved D. The CDR3 is 13 amino acids. Trimming took 0 bases from V and 5 from J, leaving 8 bases between them. Germline-derived CDR1 and CDR2 are SGHRS and YFSETQ. CDR3 amino acids: CASSLDVGETQYF. CDR3 coding DNA: TGCGCCAGCAGCTTGGATGTCGGGGAGACCCAGTACTTC.

This chain connects TRBV6-5 to TRBJ1-1, with TRBD1 matching over 11 bases. The V gene's germline CDR1 is MNHEY and CDR2 SVGAGI. V lost 2 bases to trimming and J lost 5 bases; unmatched junction nucleotides: 4. The CDR3 runs to 15 residues. CDR3 bases: TGTGCCAGCAGTTACCAGGACAGGGGGCAAACTGAAGCTTTCTTT. Translated, it gives CASSYQDRGQTEAFF.

This clonotype was seen a few times. The rearrangement links TRBV20-1 to TRBJ2-7, with D possibly matching TRBD2 (5 bases). Between the trimmed V and J ends, which lost 5 bases and 1 base, there was a span of 18 bases. The CDR3 is made up of 15 amino acids. The germline V gene encodes CDR1 DFQATT and CDR2 SNEGSKA (reference sequence). This CDR3 is CSALLGGRPSYEQYF. In DNA, the CDR3 is TGCAGTGCTCTTTTAGGCGGGCGGCCTTCCTACGAGCAGTACTTC.

The chain joins TRBV6-1 to TRBJ2-7; 9 bases line up with TRBD1. CDR1 and CDR2 from the germline V gene are MNHNS and SASEGT. This CDR3 region has 14 residues. V shed 6 bases, J shed 4 bases, and the junction held 7 bases outside the gene matches. CDR3 in amino acids: CASRPGTGSYEQYF. The DNA for the CDR3 is TGTGCCAGCAGACCCGGGACAGGGTCGTACGAGCAGTACTTC.

V gene TRBV19 combines with J gene TRBJ2-7, with 8 bases that match TRBD2. After removal of 3 bases from V and 6 bases from J, the junction contained 1 base not matched to a gene. Germline V CDR1 and CDR2: LNHDA, SQIVND (reference sequence). CDR3 size: 12 residues. In nucleotides, the CDR3 is TGTGCCAGTAGTATTACTAGCGGCGAGCAGTACTTC. The encoded protein is CASSITSGEQYF.

This sequence joins TRBV20-1 and TRBJ1-6; D call uncertain. Trimming took off 0 bases at V and 6 bases at J, with 12 bases between the two ends. This CDR3 has 15 amino acids. CDR1 is DFQATT and CDR2 is SNEGSKA in the germline V gene (reference sequence). CDR3 in DNA: TGCAGTGCTAGAGACCCGGGTCTGAGTAATTCACCCCTCCACTTT. It encodes CSARDPGLSNSPLHF.

The chain employs TRBV2 and TRBJ1-6; D ambiguous. Germline V gene data show CDR1 as SNHLY and CDR2 as FYNNEI. The CDR3 spans 13 residues. Trimming cost V 6 bases and J 10 bases, with 13 bases left between them. The DNA for the CDR3 is TGTGCCAGCAGGCTCGAATTAGGCTCACCCCTCCACTTT. The encoded protein is CASRLELGSPLHF. Drawing the rest from reference TRBV2 and TRBJ1-6, the complete variable domain is EPEVTQTPSHQVTQMGQEVILRCVPISNHLYFYWYRQILGQKVEFLVSFYNNEISEKSEIFDDQFSVERPDGSNFTLKIRSTKLEDSAMYFCASRLELGSPLHFGNGTRLTVT.